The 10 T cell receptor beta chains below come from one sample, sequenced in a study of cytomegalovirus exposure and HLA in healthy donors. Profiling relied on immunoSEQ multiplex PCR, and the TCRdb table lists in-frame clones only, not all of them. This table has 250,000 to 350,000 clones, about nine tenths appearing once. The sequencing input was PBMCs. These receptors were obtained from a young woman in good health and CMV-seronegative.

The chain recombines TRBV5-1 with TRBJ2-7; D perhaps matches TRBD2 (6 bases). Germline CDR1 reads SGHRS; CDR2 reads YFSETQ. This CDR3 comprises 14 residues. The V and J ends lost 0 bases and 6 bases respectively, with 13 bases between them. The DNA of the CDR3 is TGCGCCAGCAGCTTGGAGCAGGGAGGATCCGAGCAGTACTTC. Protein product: CASSLEQGGSEQYF. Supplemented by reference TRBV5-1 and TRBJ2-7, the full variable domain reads KAGVTQTPRYLIKTRGQQVTLSCSPISGHRSVSWYQQTPGQGLQFLFEYFSETQRNKGNFPGRFSGRQFSNSRSEMNVSTLELGDSALYLCASSLEQGGSEQYFGPGTRLTVT.

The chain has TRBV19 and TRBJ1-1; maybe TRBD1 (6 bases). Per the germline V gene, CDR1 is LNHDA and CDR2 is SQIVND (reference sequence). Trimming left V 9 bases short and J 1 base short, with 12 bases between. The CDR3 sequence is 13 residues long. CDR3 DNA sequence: TGTGCCAGCAGGACAGCTCAGAACACTGAAGCTTTCTTT. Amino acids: CASRTAQNTEAFF. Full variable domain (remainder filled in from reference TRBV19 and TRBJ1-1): DGGITQSPKYLFRKEGQNVTLSCEQNLNHDAMYWYRQDPGQGLRLIYYSQIVNDFQKGDIAEGYSVSREKKESFPLTVTSAQKNPTAFYLCASRTAQNTEAFFGQGTRLTVV.

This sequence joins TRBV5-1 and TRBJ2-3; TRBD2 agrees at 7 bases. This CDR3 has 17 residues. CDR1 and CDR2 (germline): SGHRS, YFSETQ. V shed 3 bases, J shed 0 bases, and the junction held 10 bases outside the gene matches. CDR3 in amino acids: CASSSSRGDRSTDTQYF. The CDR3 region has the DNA TGCGCCAGCAGCTCAAGCCGGGGGGATAGAAGCACAGATACGCAGTATTTT.

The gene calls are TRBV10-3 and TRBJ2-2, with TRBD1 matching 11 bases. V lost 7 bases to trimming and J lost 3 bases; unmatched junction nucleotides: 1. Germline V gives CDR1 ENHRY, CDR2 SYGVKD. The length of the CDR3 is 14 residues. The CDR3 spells CAITGQGDTGELFF. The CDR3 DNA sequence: TGTGCCATCACGGGACAGGGGGACACCGGGGAGCTGTTTTTT.

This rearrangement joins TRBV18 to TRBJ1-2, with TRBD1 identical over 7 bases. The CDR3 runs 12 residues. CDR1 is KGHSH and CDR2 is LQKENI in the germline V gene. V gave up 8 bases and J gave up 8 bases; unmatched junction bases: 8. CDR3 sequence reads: CASTTGEEGYTF. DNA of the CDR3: TGTGCCAGCACTACAGGGGAGGAGGGCTACACCTTC.

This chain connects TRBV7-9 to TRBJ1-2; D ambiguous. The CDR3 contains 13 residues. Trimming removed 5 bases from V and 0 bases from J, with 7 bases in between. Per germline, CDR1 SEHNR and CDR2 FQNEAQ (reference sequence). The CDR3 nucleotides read TGTGCCAGCAGCAGAAGAGCTAACTATGGCTACACCTTC. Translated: CASSRRANYGYTF.

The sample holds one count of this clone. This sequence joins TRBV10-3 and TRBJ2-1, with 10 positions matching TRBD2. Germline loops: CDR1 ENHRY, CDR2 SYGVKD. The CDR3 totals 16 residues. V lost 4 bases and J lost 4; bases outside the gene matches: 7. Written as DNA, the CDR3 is TGTGCCATCAGTGTTCATGTACTAGCGGGATACAATGAGCAGTTCTTC. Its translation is CAISVHVLAGYNEQFF.

The CDR3, as DNA: TGCAGCGTTGGGACCGGGACAGGCAATCAGCCCCAGCATTTT. This sequence encodes CSVGTGTGNQPQHF. This sequence joins TRBV29-1 and TRBJ1-5, with 7 positions matching TRBD1. V was pared by 4 bases and J by 2 bases, with 5 bases of the junction left unmatched. This CDR3 contains 14 residues. Germline V CDR1 and CDR2: SQVTM, ANQGSEA.

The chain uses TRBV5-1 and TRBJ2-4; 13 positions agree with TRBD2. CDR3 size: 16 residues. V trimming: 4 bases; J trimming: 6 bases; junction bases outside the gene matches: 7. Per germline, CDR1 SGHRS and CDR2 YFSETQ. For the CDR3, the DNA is TGCGCCAGCAGCCCAGCCGGGACTAGCGGGACAAACATTCAGTACTTC. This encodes CASSPAGTSGTNIQYF.

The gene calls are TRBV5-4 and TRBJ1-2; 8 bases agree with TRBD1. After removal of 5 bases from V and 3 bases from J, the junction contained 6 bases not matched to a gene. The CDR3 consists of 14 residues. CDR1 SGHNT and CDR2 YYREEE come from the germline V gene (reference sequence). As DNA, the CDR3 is TGTGCCAGCAGACGACAGGGGAAGGACTATGGCTACACCTTC. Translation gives CASRRQGKDYGYTF.